Included here is one TCR beta chain sequence, with context. The antigen remains undetermined. Germline CDR1 LGHNA, CDR2 YSLEER. There are 16 residues in the CDR3. Trimming removed 0 bases from V and 6 bases from J; junction bases left unmatched: 8. This sample stems from a study of T cell responses to AZD1222 COVID-19 vaccine. Study-level information: Both about-4-week and about-12-week second-dose recipients were combined. Study-level results: Repertoire samples came only from after the peak T cell response. Mapped onto spike, vaccine-associated CD4 TCRs spanned it and were dominant at 160-218 and 743-854.

The method was immunoSEQ multiplex PCR; TCRdb's version includes in-frame clones alone and lacks a portion of them. The sample lists fewer than 200,000 clones, approximately 92% occurring once. The sequence came from an adult in good health. V and J are TRBV4-3 and TRBJ2-1; 7 bases match TRBD2. Sequencing was performed on peripheral blood, taken on day 0 of AZD1222 vaccination. CDR3 coding DNA: TGCGCCAGCAGCCAAGAGAGAACCGGGGGGATCAATGAGCAGTTCTTC. Its translation is CASSQERTGGINEQFF.